This entry lists 32 T cell receptor beta chains sequenced from one sample in a study of cytomegalovirus exposure and HLA in healthy donors. Use of 60 Vbeta and 13 Jbeta primers characterized the PCR. The data were produced by immunoSEQ multiplex PCR, yet TCRdb's version contains in-frame clones alone and is incomplete. This repertoire includes roughly 120,000 clones. Sequenced input: PBMCs. Receptor source: a man aged 18 to 29 in good health and CMV-seronegative.

This rearrangement joins TRBV9 to TRBJ2-3; D unclear. V was pared by 0 bases and J by 6 bases, with 17 bases between. The CDR3 length is 16 residues. Germline V gene data show CDR1 as SGDLS and CDR2 as YYNGEE. CDR3: CASSVEETPFGDTQYF. The CDR3 DNA reads TGTGCCAGCAGCGTAGAAGAGACACCATTTGGGGATACGCAGTATTTT. The complete variable domain, with remaining parts taken from reference TRBV9 and TRBJ2-3, reads DSGVTQTPKHLITATGQRVTLRCSPRSGDLSVYWYQQSLDQGLQFLIQYYNGEERAKGNILERFSAQQFPDLHSELNLSSLELGDSALYFCASSVEETPFGDTQYFGPGTRLTVL.

Note on this clone: The same CDR3 is also encoded by other DNA sequences in this sample. The chain is built from TRBV29-1 and TRBJ2-7, with D perhaps TRBD1 (6 bases). CDR1 is SQVTM and CDR2 is ANQGSEA in the germline V gene. This CDR3 has 11 amino acids. Trimming pared 4 bases from V and 2 bases from J, leaving 6 bases between. In nucleotides, the CDR3 is TGCAGCGTTGGGACAGCCTACGAGCAGTACTTC. This sequence encodes CSVGTAYEQYF.

This chain connects TRBV28 to TRBJ1-5; D gene ambiguous. V was shortened by 6 bases and J by 2 bases, with 17 bases between the two germline ends. CDR3 size: 16 residues. Per germline, CDR1 MDHEN and CDR2 SYDVKM. CDR3 sequence (DNA): TGTGCCAGCAGCCGTGGAGGAGGGCGTGGCAATCAGCCCCAGCATTTT. Its translation is CASSRGGGRGNQPQHF. The complete variable domain, with remaining parts taken from reference TRBV28 and TRBJ1-5, reads DVKVTQSSRYLVKRTGEKVFLECVQDMDHENMFWYRQDPGLGLRLIYFSYDVKMKEKGDIPEGYSVSREKKERFSLILESASTNQTSMYLCASSRGGGRGNQPQHFGDGTRLSIL.

The V call is TRBV27, the J call TRBJ2-3, with D possibly being TRBD2 (5 bases). The germline V gene encodes CDR1 MNHEY and CDR2 SMNVEV (reference sequence). This CDR3 is built from 16 residues. The V gene lost 9 bases and the J gene lost 2 bases, with 21 bases spanning the gap. The CDR3 loop reads CARADCQRIYTDTQYF. In DNA form, the CDR3 reads TGTGCCAGGGCGGACTGCCAACGTATCTACACAGATACGCAGTATTTT.

The chain employs TRBV5-8 and TRBJ1-2; D is perhaps TRBD1 (6 bases). V lost 2 bases and J 4 bases, leaving 12 bases between the germline ends. CDR3 length equals 14 residues. Germline CDR1 and CDR2: SGHTS and YDEGEE. The CDR3 region has the DNA TGTGCCAGCAGCTTAGATCAGGGGACCTATGGCTACACCTTC. Translating gives CASSLDQGTYGYTF.

The rearrangement joins TRBV6-5 to TRBJ1-1; 8 positions match TRBD1. The length of the CDR3 is 12 residues. Germline trimming cut 10 bases from V and 3 bases from J; bases unmatched to any gene: 4. Germline CDR1 is MNHEY and CDR2 is SVGAGI. DNA for the CDR3: TGTGCCACCTGCAGGGGGCACACTGAAGCTTTCTTT. It encodes CATCRGHTEAFF.

The V call is TRBV28, the J call TRBJ1-2, with TRBD1 matching over 9 bases. Germline V gene data show CDR1 as MDHEN and CDR2 as SYDVKM. V lost 4 bases, J lost 8 bases, and 11 bases stayed unmatched. CDR3 length equals 15 residues. For the CDR3, the DNA is TGTGCCAGCAGTTCCATATGGGGGACAGGGCAGGGCTACACCTTC. Its translation: CASSSIWGTGQGYTF.

The rearrangement uses TRBV18 and TRBJ1-2; TRBD1 agrees at 7 bases. Germline CDR1 and CDR2: KGHSH and LQKENI. V shed 4 bases and J 7 bases; nucleotides not matched to a gene: 15. The CDR3 extends over 16 amino acids. This CDR3 reads CASSRQETGEQAGYTF. In DNA, the CDR3 is TGTGCCAGCTCACGCCAAGAAACAGGGGAACAAGCTGGCTACACCTTC.

The chain employs TRBV11-2 and TRBJ2-5, with a tentative D call TRBD2 (6 bases). Trimming pared 8 bases from V and 3 bases from J, leaving 7 bases between. The germline CDR1 and CDR2 sequences are SGHAT and FQNNGV. The CDR3 sequence is 11 residues long. The CDR3 DNA reads as TGTGCCAGCGGGAGGAAAGAGACCCAGTACTTC. Protein: CASGRKETQYF. Based on the CDR3 plus reference TRBV11-2 and TRBJ2-5, the full variable domain is EAGVAQSPRYKIIEKRQSVAFWCNPISGHATLYWYQQILGQGPKLLIQFQNNGVVDDSQLPKDRFSAERLKGVDSTLKIQPAKLEDSAVYLCASGRKETQYFGPGTRLLVL.

The chain links TRBV7-9 to TRBJ2-2; TRBD1 agrees at 8 bases. The V gene end was trimmed by 10 bases and the J gene end by 4 bases; junction bases not matched to a gene: 5. Per germline, CDR1 SEHNR and CDR2 FQNEAQ (reference sequence). The length of the CDR3 is 13 residues. DNA of the CDR3: TGTGCCACCCGGGACAGGATCACCGGGGAGCTGTTTTTT. Translated, it gives CATRDRITGELFF.

The chain uses TRBV5-1 and TRBJ2-6, with 10 nucleotides matching TRBD1. CDR1 and CDR2 (germline): SGHRS, YFSETQ. With 3 bases clipped from V and 2 bases from J, the junction kept 5 bases outside the gene matches. CDR3 length equals 17 residues. The CDR3 protein is CASSWNDRGPGANVLTF. The DNA of the CDR3 is TGCGCCAGCAGCTGGAACGACAGGGGGCCTGGGGCCAACGTCCTGACTTTC.

The chain recombines TRBV11-3 with TRBJ2-3; no firm D call. CDR1 is SGHNT and CDR2 is YENEEA in the germline V gene. This CDR3 spans 16 amino acids. Between the trimmed V and J ends, which lost 1 base and 0 bases, there was a span of 11 bases. Here the CDR3 DNA reads TGTGCCAGCAGCTTAGGAAACATGCGGAGCACAGATACGCAGTATTTT. Translated, it gives CASSLGNMRSTDTQYF.

The chain joins TRBV28 to TRBJ2-1; 7 nucleotides align to TRBD2. Germline loops: CDR1 MDHEN, CDR2 SYDVKM. The CDR3 is made up of 15 amino acids. Trimming took 2 bases from V and 4 from J; bases not matched to a gene: 5. The CDR3 nucleotides are TGTGCCAGCAGTTTAAGTGGGAGGGGTTACAATGAGCAGTTCTTC. It translates to CASSLSGRGYNEQFF.

The gene calls are TRBV28 and TRBJ1-1; 8 bases map to TRBD1. V trimming: 3 bases; J trimming: 4 bases; junction bases outside the gene matches: 7. In germline, CDR1 is MDHEN, CDR2 SYDVKM. This CDR3 has 15 amino acids. The CDR3 nucleotides read TGTGCCAGCAGTTTGGACAGGGTAATGGGCACTGAAGCTTTCTTT. Its protein is CASSLDRVMGTEAFF.

The genes are TRBV10-2 and TRBJ2-7; TRBD2 might be the D (6 bases). CDR1 and CDR2 (germline): WSHSY, SAAADI. The CDR3 has 16 residues. Trimming cost V 8 bases and J 1 base, with 21 bases left between them. As DNA, the CDR3 is TGCGCCAGCTACTCGTGGGACTTCTCAGGGTCCTACGAGCAGTACTTC. Translated, it gives CASYSWDFSGSYEQYF.

The chain recombines TRBV19 with TRBJ2-3; a weak D match, TRBD1 (6 bases). V dropped 4 bases and J dropped 2 bases, with 10 bases sitting between them. CDR1 is LNHDA, CDR2 SQIVND, per germline (reference sequence). CDR3 size: 14 residues. The CDR3 spells CASSTRGTTDTQYF. The CDR3 nucleotides read TGTGCCAGTAGTACCAGGGGAACCACAGATACGCAGTATTTT. Variable domain in full (rest from reference TRBV19 and TRBJ2-3): DGGITQSPKYLFRKEGQNVTLSCEQNLNHDAMYWYRQDPGQGLRLIYYSQIVNDFQKGDIAEGYSVSREKKESFPLTVTSAQKNPTAFYLCASSTRGTTDTQYFGPGTRLTVL.

The chain couples TRBV18 to TRBJ1-4, with D possibly being TRBD1 (5 bases). Germline V gene data show CDR1 as KGHSH and CDR2 as LQKENI. This CDR3 has 18 residues. V dropped 0 bases and J dropped 10 bases, with 24 bases sitting between them. CDR3 loop: CASSPPIDSGGPGGKLFF. The CDR3 DNA reads TGTGCCAGCTCACCACCCATAGACAGCGGGGGACCTGGTGGAAAACTGTTTTTT.

V is TRBV7-6 and J is TRBJ2-2, with 12 bases identical to TRBD2. Unmatched junction bases numbered 8, after V lost 3 bases and J lost 6 bases. Germline V gene sequence: CDR1 SGHVS, CDR2 FNYEAQ. The CDR3 loop spans 17 amino acids. CDR3 nucleotides: TGTGCCAGCAGCTTTCGACTAGCGGGAGAGGGTTCCGGGGAGCTGTTTTTT. As protein: CASSFRLAGEGSGELFF.

The gene calls are TRBV4-1 and TRBJ2-7, with 7 bases lining up with TRBD1. The V gene's germline CDR1 is MGHRA and CDR2 YSYEKL. This CDR3 comprises 15 residues. The V segment lost 0 bases and the J segment 3 bases; nucleotides outside the gene matches: 5. The CDR3 nucleotides read TGCGCCAGCAGCCAAGAACAGGGGACCTTCTACGAGCAGTACTTC. Translation gives CASSQEQGTFYEQYF.

The chain combines TRBV4-1 with TRBJ2-7; the D gene is possibly TRBD2 (6 bases). V gave up 3 bases and J gave up 0 bases, with 15 bases separating them. This CDR3 spans 16 amino acids. Per germline, CDR1 MGHRA and CDR2 YSYEKL. In DNA form, the CDR3 reads TGCGCCAGCAGCCAGGAAGCGGGTCTCATCTCCTACGAGCAGTACTTC. It specifies CASSQEAGLISYEQYF.

This chain connects TRBV5-1 to TRBJ2-1; 13 bases line up with TRBD2. The length of the CDR3 is 15 residues. Losses at the gene ends were 4 bases for V and 7 bases for J; bases not matched to a gene: 5. CDR1 SGHRS and CDR2 YFSETQ come from the germline V gene. This CDR3 reads CASSRTSGSRNEQFF. The CDR3 DNA is TGCGCCAGCAGCAGGACTAGCGGGAGTAGGAATGAGCAGTTCTTC. The variable domain in full, with the rest retrieved from reference TRBV5-1 and TRBJ2-1, is KAGVTQTPRYLIKTRGQQVTLSCSPISGHRSVSWYQQTPGQGLQFLFEYFSETQRNKGNFPGRFSGRQFSNSRSEMNVSTLELGDSALYLCASSRTSGSRNEQFFGPGTRLTVL.

This chain uses TRBV5-1 with TRBJ2-5; 11 bases map to TRBD2. Losses at the gene ends were 2 bases for V and 0 bases for J; bases not matched to a gene: 6. Germline loops: CDR1 SGHRS, CDR2 YFSETQ. This CDR3 spans 17 amino acids. The CDR3 DNA follows: TGCGCCAGCAGCTTACCCGGACTAGCGGGCCACCAAGAGACCCAGTACTTC. Its protein is CASSLPGLAGHQETQYF.

The rearrangement links TRBV19 to TRBJ1-2; no clear D. Germline V gene data show CDR1 as LNHDA and CDR2 as SQIVND (reference sequence). With 6 bases removed from V and 2 bases from J, the gap between germline ends came to 16 bases. The CDR3 contains 15 residues. The CDR3 loop is CASSPDRGKNYGYTF. The CDR3 nucleotides read TGTGCCAGTAGCCCTGATCGAGGGAAGAACTATGGCTACACCTTC.

The chain combines TRBV7-2 with TRBJ2-1; D gene unclear. Germline-derived CDR1 and CDR2 are SGHTA and FQGNSA. The CDR3 is 13 residues long. V was cut by 1 base and J by 13 bases, with 14 bases left in between. CDR3 nucleotide sequence: TGTGCCAGCAGCTTAGGAGGAGTTTCCTACCAGTTCTTC. This gives the protein CASSLGGVSYQFF.

The rearrangement uses TRBV5-1 and TRBJ1-5; 8 bases match TRBD1. Germline trimming cut 4 bases from V and 9 bases from J; bases unmatched to any gene: 18. The germline V gene has CDR1 SGHRS and CDR2 YFSETQ. The CDR3 extends over 17 amino acids. CDR3 DNA: TGCGCCAGCAGCCTGGGGAGTGGCCAGGGGGCCGGGGGGCCCCAGCATTTT. Its protein product is CASSLGSGQGAGGPQHF.

The CDR3, as DNA: TGTGCCGGAGCACACCGGAGGGATGAAAAACTGTTTTTT. Its protein product is CAGAHRRDEKLFF. This chain connects TRBV6-1 to TRBJ1-4; no clear D gene. The CDR3 runs 13 residues. V dropped 11 bases and J dropped 6 bases, with 16 bases sitting between them. Germline values: CDR1 MNHNS, CDR2 SASEGT.

Of note for this clone: Other nucleotide sequences in the sample specify the same CDR3. V and J are TRBV18 and TRBJ2-3; a weak D match, TRBD2 (5 bases). Looked up from germline, CDR1 is KGHSH and CDR2 is LQKENI. V shed 3 bases and J shed 2 bases, with 15 bases lying between them. This CDR3 has 16 amino acids. The CDR3 is CASSPPSSGLTDTQYF. Here the CDR3 DNA reads TGTGCCAGCTCACCCCCCTCCAGCGGCCTCACAGATACGCAGTATTTT.

The chain recombines TRBV4-1 with TRBJ1-2, with D hard to call. V lost 1 base and J lost 1, with 13 bases in between. The length of the CDR3 is 16 residues. The germline CDR1 and CDR2 sequences are MGHRA and YSYEKL. The CDR3 is CASSQGWQTDNYGYTF. Written as DNA, the CDR3 is TGCGCCAGCAGCCAAGGTTGGCAGACTGATAACTATGGCTACACCTTC.

The rearrangement uses TRBV10-3 and TRBJ2-1; 7 positions match TRBD2. The V gene end was trimmed by 7 bases and the J gene end by 6 bases; junction bases not matched to a gene: 6. Germline CDR1 ENHRY, CDR2 SYGVKD. The CDR3 extends over 13 amino acids. The CDR3 sequence: CAIKETSSNEQFF. CDR3 nucleotides: TGTGCCATCAAGGAGACTAGCAGCAATGAGCAGTTCTTC.

V usage is TRBV29-1 and J usage is TRBJ2-5, with 7 bases fitting TRBD1. Germline trimming cut 8 bases from V and 4 bases from J; bases unmatched to any gene: 10. This CDR3 has 13 residues. CDR1 SQVTM and CDR2 ANQGSEA come from the germline V gene. DNA of the CDR3: TGCAGCTTACGACAGGGTGGCACAGAGACCCAGTACTTC. It translates to CSLRQGGTETQYF. Based on the CDR3 plus reference TRBV29-1 and TRBJ2-5, the full variable domain is SAVISQKPSRDICQRGTSLTIQCQVDSQVTMMFWYRQQPGQSLTLIATANQGSEATYESGFVIDKFPISRPNLTFSTLTVSNMSPEDSSIYLCSLRQGGTETQYFGPGTRLLVL.

The chain employs TRBV6-1 and TRBJ1-1; tentatively, D is TRBD1 (6 bases). The CDR3 contains 14 residues. Per germline, CDR1 MNHNS and CDR2 SASEGT. V was pared by 7 bases and J by 0 bases, with 12 bases between. In DNA, the CDR3 is TGTGCCAGCAATTTGCACAGGGTGAACACTGAAGCTTTCTTT. Translation: CASNLHRVNTEAFF.

This chain uses TRBV18 with TRBJ1-1, with 9 bases fitting TRBD1. From germline, CDR1 is KGHSH and CDR2 LQKENI. J lost 5 bases, V lost 2 bases, and 6 bases had no gene match. CDR3 length equals 15 residues. The CDR3 reads CASSPGTGRKTEAFF. CDR3 DNA sequence: TGTGCCAGCTCACCAGGGACAGGGAGGAAGACTGAAGCTTTCTTT.